This TCR beta chain was profiled in a study of blood T cell repertoires in COVID-19. The wider study: Collection of acute and convalescent COVID-19 samples took place in the United States, Italy and Spain. Sources were T cells, B-cell-depleted T cells, or PBMCs; the material itself was cDNA or gDNA.

In the authors' methods: Reference gene primers were amplified, and this amplification served to estimate nucleated cell counts. Libraries were prepared by immunoSEQ multiplex PCR; TCRdb keeps only in-frame clonotypes and omits some of them. Clonal size and the V and J genes are those of that table, whereas D and trimming came from the DNA. The sample comprises 150,000 or so clones, around 83% of which are singletons, and around 3% rests with the top ten. This CDR3 comprises 18 residues. The specimen sequenced was peripheral blood. J is TRBJ1-3 and V is TRBV12-1; the table calls TRBD1, which could not be checked here. TRBV12-1 is a recognized pseudogene. The TCR originated in an elderly woman with acute or convalescent COVID-19. CDR3 nucleotide sequence: TGTGCCAGCAGCTTTGAATGGGGAACAGGGCGCTCTGGAAACACCATATATTTT. Protein product: CASSFEWGTGRSGNTIYF.